The next 31 T cell receptor beta chains were all read from a single sample in a study of molecular identifiers for immune sequencing clone quantification. MiXCR was run by TCRdb on the PCR reads, yielding one entry per CDR3 protein. Seen here are more than 250,000 distinct CDR3 sequences, roughly 23% observed once, and the top ten hold approximately 0.8%. The sequenced sample was naive CD8+ T cells from blood, with Jurkat cell RNA spiked in. Specified subset: FACS-sorted CD8+CD4-CCR7+CD45RA+ naive T cells. The receptors were gathered from a human donor in good health. Some libraries in this study had Jurkat cell RNA spiked in.

The genes are TRBV5-5 and TRBJ2-3, with TRBD1 matching 9 bases. Germline loops: CDR1 SGHKS, CDR2 YYEKEE (reference sequence). Germline trimming cut 4 bases from V and 1 base from J; bases unmatched to any gene: 7. This CDR3 contains 16 residues. CDR3 region: CASSLQTGGGTDTQYF. The CDR3 DNA follows: TGTGCCAGCAGCCTACAGACAGGGGGTGGCACAGATACGCAGTATTTT.

The rearrangement links TRBV7-2 to TRBJ1-1, with D maybe TRBD1 (6 bases). CDR3 length: 16 amino acids. Between the trimmed V and J ends, which lost 7 bases and 0 bases, there was a span of 18 bases. Germline V gives CDR1 SGHTA, CDR2 FQGNSA. This CDR3 is CASTGGGARVNTEAFF. The CDR3 nucleotides are TGTGCCAGCACCGGGGGGGGGGCAAGAGTGAACACTGAAGCTTTCTTT.

This clonotype was found many times. The gene calls are TRBV6-1 and TRBJ2-7; the D is unclear. V lost 0 bases and J lost 4, with 7 bases in between. Germline V gene data show CDR1 as MNHNS and CDR2 as SASEGT. This CDR3 contains 13 residues. CDR3 amino acids: CASSEARVYEQYF. The CDR3 bases are TGTGCCAGCAGTGAAGCCCGAGTGTACGAGCAGTACTTC.

This clonotype was picked up many times. The chain links TRBV7-2 to TRBJ2-3; TRBD2 agrees at 7 bases. The CDR3 covers 16 residues. Germline-derived CDR1 and CDR2 are SGHTA and FQGNSA. The V and J ends lost 5 bases and 3 bases, in that order; junction bases with no gene match: 11. The CDR3 loop is CASSRPVAGDTDTQYF. The CDR3 DNA follows: TGTGCCAGCAGCCGCCCCGTCGCGGGAGATACAGATACGCAGTATTTT.

About this clonotype itself: A much more abundant neighbour one base away suggests this may be a read error. The conserved phenylalanine or tryptophan is not found at the CDR3 terminus, so this likely reflects a read error. The chain couples TRBV25-1 to TRBJ1-5; D is unresolved. Germline values: CDR1 MGHDK, CDR2 SYGVNS. There are 13 residues in the CDR3. Trimming cost V 4 bases and J 7 bases, with 11 bases left between them. The CDR3 protein is CASSGDLNQPQHL. The CDR3, as DNA: TGTGCCAGCAGTGGGGATCTAAACCAGCCCCAGCATTTG.

Comment on this clonotype: A clone one base away is much larger, so this may be a read error. This rearrangement joins TRBV28 to TRBJ1-1; 7 positions agree with TRBD1. CDR1 and CDR2 (germline): MDHEN, SYDVKM. The CDR3 spans 16 residues. Here the CDR3 reads CASGFSGGAMNTEAFF. The CDR3 nucleotides read TGTGCCAGCGGTTTCTCAGGGGGTGCTATGAACACTGAAGCTTTCTTT.

This clonotype was found many times. This chain connects TRBV7-9 to TRBJ2-3; D is unresolved. Germline V gives CDR1 SEHNR, CDR2 FQNEAQ (reference sequence). This CDR3 contains 14 residues. The V end was cut by 1 base, the J end by 0 bases, with 5 bases between. CDR3 in DNA: TGTGCCAGCAGCTTAGTCAGCAGCACAGATACGCAGTATTTT. Translating it yields CASSLVSSTDTQYF.

The table lists this clonotype with many counts. The V gene is TRBV4-1, the J gene TRBJ2-1; possible D gene TRBD1, 5 bases. Germline-derived CDR1 and CDR2 are MGHRA and YSYEKL. The CDR3 is made up of 13 amino acids. With 2 bases removed from V and 9 bases from J, the gap between germline ends came to 11 bases. The CDR3 loop is CASSQIDSSEQFF. In nucleotides, the CDR3 is TGCGCCAGCAGCCAAATAGACAGCAGTGAGCAGTTCTTC.

This clonotype occurred many times. CDR3 amino acids: CASSYLTSGSGTDTQYF. The CDR3 nucleotides are TGTGCCAGCAGTTACTTGACTAGCGGGAGCGGTACAGATACGCAGTATTTT. The chain joins TRBV6-5 to TRBJ2-3, with 12 bases lining up with TRBD2. With V trimmed by 1 base and J by 3 bases, 5 bases remained unmatched. The CDR3 covers 17 residues. From germline, CDR1 is MNHEY and CDR2 SVGAGI.

This clonotype appeared many times. The genes are TRBV19 and TRBJ1-5; the D is unclear. The V end lost 1 base, the J end lost 0 bases, and 13 bases lay between the germline ends. The CDR3 is 17 residues long. Germline V lookup: CDR1 LNHDA, CDR2 SQIVND (reference sequence). The CDR3 sequence: CASSIATRLTSNQPQHF. The CDR3 bases are TGTGCCAGTAGTATAGCCACTCGACTTACTAGCAATCAGCCCCAGCATTTT.

On this clonotype: This may be a read error: a much more frequent sequence differs by one nucleotide. The chain links TRBV7-9 to TRBJ2-3; TRBD2 might be the D (6 bases). Trimming stripped 8 bases from V and 10 bases from J, with 19 bases between. The CDR3 sequence is 13 residues long. Germline V lookup: CDR1 SEHNR, CDR2 FQNEAQ (reference sequence). This CDR3 is CASGSTTSLAQYF. Here the CDR3 DNA reads TGTGCCAGCGGCTCCACGACTAGTCTTGCGCAGTATTTT.

In this sample, this clonotype turned up a few times. The chain carries TRBV24-1 and TRBJ1-4; D unclear. Germline CDR1 and CDR2: KGHDR and SFDVKD. There are 15 residues in the CDR3. The germline V and J ends were trimmed by 4 bases and 5 bases, with 13 bases remaining between them. In nucleotides, the CDR3 is TGTGCCACCAGTGACCGGGAGGGAGGAAATGAAAAACTGTTTTTT. This sequence encodes CATSDREGGNEKLFF.

This clonotype was observed a few times. The chain employs TRBV20-1 and TRBJ2-3; a possible D gene is TRBD2 (6 bases). This CDR3 is 15 amino acids long. CDR1 and CDR2 (germline): DFQATT, SNEGSKA (reference sequence). Trimming stripped 2 bases from V and 5 bases from J, with 17 bases between. CDR3 loop: CSARNLRASEDTQYF. In nucleotides, the CDR3 is TGCAGTGCTAGAAATTTAAGGGCTAGCGAAGATACGCAGTATTTT.

This clonotype was seen only a few times. This chain connects TRBV30 to TRBJ1-5; 8 bases fit TRBD1. Germline CDR1 GTSNPN, CDR2 SVGIG (reference sequence). This CDR3 comprises 16 residues. V was pared by 0 bases and J by 2 bases, with 6 bases of the junction left unmatched. The CDR3 loop is CAWSVQMGQGNQPQHF. The CDR3 DNA reads TGTGCCTGGAGTGTACAGATGGGACAGGGCAATCAGCCCCAGCATTTT.

This clonotype was picked up many times. The chain uses TRBV30 and TRBJ2-5; D not resolved. Germline CDR1 and CDR2: GTSNPN and SVGIG (reference sequence). V was cut by 5 bases and J by 4 bases, with 5 bases left in between. The CDR3 is 10 residues long. This chain's CDR3 is CAWQLETQYF. CDR3 nucleotides: TGTGCCTGGCAGTTAGAGACCCAGTACTTC.

About this clonotype: A much more abundant neighbour one base away suggests this may be a read error. V is TRBV6-2 or TRBV6-3 and J is TRBJ1-1, with no clear D. CDR1 is MNHEY, CDR2 SVGEGT, per germline. This CDR3 is 16 amino acids long. V lost 6 bases, J lost 1 base, and 18 bases lay in between. DNA of the CDR3: TGTGCCAGCAGCCGGTCGGCGGTGGGAAGGAACACTGAAGCTTTCTTT. Protein: CASSRSAVGRNTEAFF.

This clonotype was seen many times. The chain couples TRBV20-1 to TRBJ1-1; 9 bases line up with TRBD1. Looked up from germline, CDR1 is DFQATT and CDR2 is SNEGSKA (reference sequence). With V trimmed by 6 bases and J by 3 bases, 14 bases remained unmatched. CDR3 length: 16 residues. CDR3 protein: CSAPNLPGQGHTEAFF. DNA of the CDR3: TGCAGTGCCCCCAACCTCCCGGGACAGGGCCACACTGAAGCTTTCTTT.

There are many counts of this clonotype. The V gene is TRBV9, the J gene TRBJ2-5; 7 nucleotides match TRBD1. The trim removed 1 base at V and 4 bases at J, leaving 10 bases unmatched. The CDR3 covers 16 residues. CDR1 and CDR2 from the germline V gene are SGDLS and YYNGEE. CDR3 bases: TGTGCCAGCAGCGTACCGTCGGCAGGGGGTTTAGAGACCCAGTACTTC. Protein: CASSVPSAGGLETQYF.

This clonotype was detected many times. This sequence joins TRBV13 and TRBJ2-7, with D possibly being TRBD2 (6 bases). CDR1 PRHDT and CDR2 FYEKMQ come from the germline V gene (reference sequence). The CDR3 length is 15 residues. Trimming removed 5 bases from V and 0 bases from J, with 14 bases in between. CDR3 DNA sequence: TGTGCCAGCAGCCCGGGGGTAGCATCCTCCTACGAGCAGTACTTC. As protein: CASSPGVASSYEQYF.

The gene calls are TRBV2 and TRBJ1-5; TRBD1 is a possible D gene (5 bases). There are 14 residues in the CDR3. Germline V gene lookup returns CDR1 SNHLY and CDR2 FYNNEI. Trimming left V 4 bases short and J 5 bases short, with 12 bases between. This CDR3 is CASSGVGGDQPQHF. The DNA of the CDR3 is TGTGCCAGCAGTGGTGTGGGGGGGGATCAGCCCCAGCATTTT.

In its sample, this clonotype was seen many times. The rearrangement joins TRBV7-3 to TRBJ2-4; D uncertain. The germline CDR1 and CDR2 sequences are SGHTA and FQGTGA. The length of the CDR3 is 13 residues. Between the trimmed V and J ends, which lost 4 bases and 5 bases, there was a span of 9 bases. CDR3 loop: CASSSPPENIQYF. In nucleotides, the CDR3 is TGTGCCAGCAGCTCCCCCCCGGAAAACATTCAGTACTTC.

This clonotype was observed at least ten times. The chain links TRBV12-5 to TRBJ2-3, with TRBD1 matching 9 bases. The germline CDR1 and CDR2 sequences are LGHNT and FRNRAP. CDR3 size: 14 residues. Unmatched junction bases numbered 3, after V lost 5 bases and J lost 3 bases. The CDR3 nucleotides are TGTGCTAGTGGTCATGGGACAGGGACAGATACGCAGTATTTT. Translating it yields CASGHGTGTDTQYF.

Many counts were recorded for this clonotype. The V and J genes are TRBV13 and TRBJ2-3; no definite D call. The germline V gene has CDR1 PRHDT and CDR2 FYEKMQ (reference sequence). Trimming left V 1 base short and J 0 bases short, with 8 bases between. CDR3 size: 15 residues. The CDR3 sequence: CASSLETTSTDTQYF. In DNA form, the CDR3 reads TGTGCCAGCAGCTTAGAAACTACCAGCACAGATACGCAGTATTTT.

The chain links TRBV11-3 to TRBJ2-1; either TRBD1 or TRBD2 may fit D (5 bases each). Germline-derived CDR1 and CDR2 are SGHNT and YENEEA. This CDR3 is 18 amino acids long. V dropped 5 bases and J dropped 7 bases, with 27 bases sitting between them. The DNA of the CDR3 is TGTGCCAGCAGCCTACTCTTTGAATCCCTGAGGGGTCCAAATGAGCAGTTCTTC. Encoded protein: CASSLLFESLRGPNEQFF.

The chain recombines TRBV30 with TRBJ2-5, with D possibly TRBD2 on 6 matching bases. Trimming stripped 0 bases from V and 7 bases from J, with 9 bases between. CDR1 is GTSNPN, CDR2 SVGIG, per germline (reference sequence). The CDR3 sequence is 12 residues long. The CDR3 DNA sequence: TGTGCCTGGAGTGTATCCGGGGGGACCCAGTACTTC. Protein product: CAWSVSGGTQYF.

Only one count was recorded for this clonotype. A clone one base away is much larger, so this may be a read error. This chain connects TRBV6-5 to TRBJ2-1, with TRBD2 matching over 9 bases. CDR1 is MNHEY, CDR2 SVGAGI, per germline. This CDR3 is built from 16 residues. CDR3 DNA: TGTGCCAGCAGTAGCTTAGCGGGAGATGACTACAATGAGCAGCTCTTC. Its translation is CASSSLAGDDYNEQLF.

At least ten counts were recorded for this clonotype. The rearrangement uses TRBV29-1 and TRBJ2-2, with 11 bases fitting TRBD1. Trimming took 7 bases from V and 6 from J; bases not matched to a gene: 1. Germline values: CDR1 SQVTM, CDR2 ANQGSEA. The CDR3 covers 12 residues. CDR3 residues: CSGTGGPGELFF. CDR3 sequence (DNA): TGCAGCGGGACAGGGGGCCCCGGGGAGCTGTTTTTT.

Ten or more counts support this clonotype. The rearrangement links TRBV20-1 to TRBJ1-5; no reliable D call. The CDR3 contains 14 residues. Germline CDR1 is DFQATT and CDR2 is SNEGSKA (reference sequence). V lost 1 base and J lost 1, with 8 bases in between. For the CDR3, the DNA is TGCAGTGCTAGAGTCGGGATGAGCAATCAGCCCCAGCATTTT. The encoded protein is CSARVGMSNQPQHF.

This clonotype has at least ten counts. CDR3 sequence reads: CASSLGTSEYNEQFF. CDR3 DNA sequence: TGTGCCAGCAGCCTGGGGACTAGCGAATACAATGAGCAGTTCTTC. The chain is built from TRBV5-8 and TRBJ2-1, with 10 nucleotides matching TRBD2. This CDR3 has 15 residues. Per the germline V gene, CDR1 is SGHTS and CDR2 is YDEGEE. V lost 4 bases, J lost 4 bases, and 5 bases stayed unmatched.

About this clonotype: A much larger clone differs from this one at a single base, so this may be a read error. The chain is built from TRBV5-6 and TRBJ2-3; possibly TRBD1 or TRBD2 for D (5 bases each). The V gene lost 1 base and the J gene lost 2 bases, with 11 bases spanning the gap. CDR3 length: 15 amino acids. The germline CDR1 and CDR2 sequences are SGHDT and YYEEEE. The CDR3 sequence is CASSLRRDPTDTQYF. The DNA of the CDR3 is TGTGCCAGCAGCTTGCGACGGGACCCCACAGATACGCAGTATTTT.

This clonotype was observed a few times. The chain uses TRBV29-1 and TRBJ1-1, with D unresolved. There are 11 residues in the CDR3. The germline V gene encodes CDR1 SQVTM and CDR2 ANQGSEA. Trimming removed 5 bases at V and 4 bases at J, with 8 bases between. This chain's CDR3 is CSVKLATEAFF. As DNA, the CDR3 is TGCAGCGTTAAACTGGCCACTGAAGCTTTCTTT.